These 27 T cell receptor beta chains were sequenced from one sample in a study of cytomegalovirus exposure and HLA in healthy donors. Primers included in the PCR were 60 Vbeta and 13 Jbeta primers. Assay: immunoSEQ multiplex PCR; the TCRdb copy retains only in-frame clones and omits some. The sample has about 130,000 clones, less than 85% seen once. The material sequenced was PBMCs. These receptors originate from a man between 18 and 35 years old in good health and CMV-seropositive.

The chain combines TRBV4-2 with TRBJ2-7, with TRBD2 matching 9 bases. The length of the CDR3 is 18 residues. V was clipped by 4 bases and J by 6 bases; unmatched bases: 19. In germline, CDR1 is LGHNA, CDR2 YNFKEQ. Written as DNA, the CDR3 is TGTGCCAGCAGCCGTGGCGGTGCCGTCGGGGGAGCGGGGGGCGAGCAGTACTTC. Protein: CASSRGGAVGGAGGEQYF.

This rearrangement joins TRBV18 to TRBJ1-5, with 7 positions matching TRBD1. The trim removed 3 bases at V and 0 bases at J, leaving 11 bases unmatched. The CDR3 is 18 residues long. CDR1 KGHSH and CDR2 LQKENI come from the germline V gene. CDR3 DNA sequence: TGTGCCAGCTCACCCGTTGGACAGGCGGGATATAGCAATCAGCCCCAGCATTTT. The encoded protein is CASSPVGQAGYSNQPQHF.

The chain has TRBV30 and TRBJ2-2; D is possibly TRBD2 (6 bases). The V gene lost 7 bases and the J gene lost 6 bases, with 9 bases spanning the gap. CDR3 length equals 11 residues. Germline V gene lookup returns CDR1 GTSNPN and CDR2 SVGIG (reference sequence). The CDR3 DNA sequence: TGTGCCTTTCGCGGGGCCGGGGAGCTGTTTTTT. It is translated as CAFRGAGELFF.

The V gene is TRBV5-1, the J gene TRBJ2-6; 7 nucleotides line up with TRBD1. The germline CDR1 and CDR2 sequences are SGHRS and YFSETQ. J gave up 0 bases and V 3 bases, and 9 bases lay outside the gene matches. The CDR3 consists of 18 residues. The CDR3 is CASSSPGQRPSGANVLTF. CDR3 sequence (DNA): TGCGCCAGCAGCTCCCCGGGACAGAGACCCTCTGGGGCCAACGTCCTGACTTTC.

The chain joins TRBV19 to TRBJ2-7, with 8 bases that match TRBD1. The CDR3 contains 14 residues. Germline CDR1 is LNHDA and CDR2 is SQIVND (reference sequence). Germline trimming cut 1 base from V and 4 bases from J; bases unmatched to any gene: 3. The DNA for the CDR3 is TGTGCCAGTAGTATAGGGGACAGGATGTACGAGCAGTACTTC. This sequence encodes CASSIGDRMYEQYF.

In its sample, this clone was seen a few times. This chain links TRBV14 with TRBJ1-1, with D unclear. Germline values: CDR1 SGHDN, CDR2 FVKESK. V was cut by 6 bases and J by 1 base, with 9 bases left in between. This CDR3 spans 13 amino acids. CDR3: CASRRAGNTEAFF. For the CDR3, the DNA is TGTGCCAGCAGGAGGGCAGGGAACACTGAAGCTTTCTTT.

In this sample, this clone is medium-sized. The chain uses TRBV6-4 and TRBJ2-2; maybe TRBD2 (6 bases). CDR3 size: 16 residues. The ends were cut back, 3 bases at V and 7 bases at J, with 18 bases in the middle. Germline CDR1 reads MRHNA; CDR2 reads SNTAGT. CDR3 region: CASSEDGGLANGELFF. In DNA form, the CDR3 reads TGTGCCAGCAGTGAGGACGGAGGGTTGGCCAACGGGGAGCTGTTTTTT.

V and J are TRBV28 and TRBJ2-5; TRBD1 might be the D (7 bases). CDR3 length: 13 amino acids. Germline V gene lookup returns CDR1 MDHEN and CDR2 SYDVKM. Trimming stripped 4 bases from V and 2 bases from J, with 8 bases between. CDR3 nucleotide sequence: TGTGCCAGCAGTTCAGGGGGGCAAGAGACCCAGTACTTC. It encodes CASSSGGQETQYF.

The V gene is TRBV6-4, the J gene TRBJ1-1; TRBD1 might be the D (5 bases). This CDR3 region has 15 residues. Per germline, CDR1 MRHNA and CDR2 SNTAGT. Trimming cost V 3 bases and J 4 bases, with 15 bases left between them. The CDR3, as DNA: TGTGCCAGCAGTGAAGGTGAAGACAGAGCCACTGAAGCTTTCTTT. This gives the protein CASSEGEDRATEAFF.

This clone was found once. The rearrangement uses TRBV7-8 and TRBJ1-5; the D gene is possibly TRBD1 (6 bases). Germline assignment: CDR1 SGHVS and CDR2 FQNEAQ. The germline V and J ends were trimmed by 6 bases and 4 bases, with 16 bases remaining between them. The CDR3 totals 15 residues. Here the CDR3 DNA reads TGTGCCAGCAGGTGGGATGGGACACCTAATCAGCCCCAGCATTTT. It translates to CASRWDGTPNQPQHF.

The genes are TRBV19 and TRBJ1-5, with 8 bases aligning to TRBD1. The CDR3 has 16 residues. V lost 3 bases to trimming and J lost 1 base; unmatched junction nucleotides: 5. Germline loops: CDR1 LNHDA, CDR2 SQIVND (reference sequence). CDR3: CASSISWTGSNQPQHF. The DNA for the CDR3 is TGTGCCAGTAGTATCTCTTGGACAGGGAGCAATCAGCCCCAGCATTTT.

This chain connects TRBV19 to TRBJ1-5; D is uncertain. The CDR3 runs to 10 residues. V lost 9 bases and J 5 bases, leaving 5 bases between the germline ends. CDR1 and CDR2 from the germline V gene are LNHDA and SQIVND (reference sequence). In nucleotides, the CDR3 is TGTGCCAGCGGGGATCAGCCCCAGCATTTT. Protein product: CASGDQPQHF.

The chain carries TRBV9 and TRBJ1-6, with 7 bases identical to TRBD1. Unmatched junction bases numbered 7, after V lost 3 bases and J lost 4 bases. Germline lookup yields CDR1 SGDLS and CDR2 YYNGEE. The CDR3 consists of 16 residues. The CDR3: CASSATGQGYNSPLHF. The DNA for the CDR3 is TGTGCCAGCAGCGCGACAGGGCAAGGATATAATTCACCCCTCCACTTT.

This chain connects TRBV28 to TRBJ2-5, with a possible D match to TRBD1 (5 bases). CDR3 length: 15 residues. Deletions cut 7 bases from V and 5 bases from J, with 20 bases between. Germline V gene lookup returns CDR1 MDHEN and CDR2 SYDVKM. The CDR3 loop is CASTRQGILGETQYF. The DNA of the CDR3 is TGTGCCAGCACCCGGCAGGGCATTCTGGGGGAGACCCAGTACTTC.

This chain uses TRBV7-3 with TRBJ2-3; weak D call: TRBD1 (5 bases). The CDR3 spans 14 residues. Looked up from germline, CDR1 is SGHTA and CDR2 is FQGTGA. V was trimmed by 2 bases and J by 2 bases, leaving 8 bases between them. CDR3 residues: CASSLPGATDTQYF. As DNA, the CDR3 is TGTGCCAGCAGCTTACCTGGGGCCACAGATACGCAGTATTTT. Based on the CDR3 plus reference TRBV7-3 and TRBJ2-3, the full variable domain is GAGVSQTPSNKVTEKGKYVELRCDPISGHTALYWYRQSLGQGPEFLIYFQGTGAADDSGLPNDRFFAVRPEGSVSTLKIQRTERGDSAVYLCASSLPGATDTQYFGPGTRLTVL.

As regards this clone: At one boundary the junction diverges from the germline segment, which might be a read error. Other DNA sequences in the same sample also yield this CDR3. V is TRBV11-2 and J is TRBJ1-1, with 11 nucleotides matching TRBD1. Germline CDR1 SGHAT, CDR2 FQNNGV. The CDR3 has 14 residues. CDR3 in DNA: TGTGCCAGCAGCTCGGGACAGGGGGGCACTGAGGCTTTCTTT. It translates to CASSSGQGGTEAFF.

This chain uses TRBV6-5 with TRBJ2-7, with 9 positions matching TRBD2. Germline assignment: CDR1 MNHEY and CDR2 SVGAGI. The CDR3 totals 14 residues. V lost 2 bases, J lost 3 bases, and 2 bases stayed unmatched. The CDR3, as DNA: TGTGCCAGCAGTTACATTAGCGGGGGCTACGAGCAGTACTTC. This gives the protein CASSYISGGYEQYF.

The CDR3, as DNA: TGTGCCAGCAGGCCCCGGGACAGTACGGTAGATACGCAGTATTTT. It yields the protein CASRPRDSTVDTQYF. J is TRBJ2-3 and V is TRBV27; 7 bases are a match to TRBD1. Looked up from germline, CDR1 is MNHEY and CDR2 is SMNVEV (reference sequence). The CDR3 spans 15 residues. J lost 5 bases, V lost 6 bases, and 11 bases had no gene match.

The chain employs TRBV6-5 and TRBJ2-7; D call uncertain. The CDR3 covers 14 residues. With 0 bases removed from V and 3 bases from J, the gap between germline ends came to 9 bases. The germline V gene encodes CDR1 MNHEY and CDR2 SVGAGI. CDR3 protein: CASSYSGGNYEQYF. The CDR3 nucleotides read TGTGCCAGCAGTTACTCAGGCGGCAACTACGAGCAGTACTTC.

DNA for the CDR3: TGTGCCAGCAGTGAACAGGGAAGGCGGGGCTACACCTTC. Translating gives CASSEQGRRGYTF. V usage is TRBV6-1 and J usage is TRBJ1-2, with D possibly being TRBD1 (5 bases). CDR3 length equals 13 residues. The germline CDR1 and CDR2 sequences are MNHNS and SASEGT. Trimming pared 2 bases from V and 8 bases from J, leaving 12 bases between.

This clone appeared a single time. The chain carries TRBV19 and TRBJ1-6; 8 nucleotides line up with TRBD1. Losses at the gene ends were 6 bases for V and 0 bases for J; bases not matched to a gene: 7. Germline CDR1 LNHDA, CDR2 SQIVND (reference sequence). There are 17 residues in the CDR3. The CDR3, as DNA: TGTGCCAGTAGGGAGACAGGGGCCAGCTCCTATAATTCACCCCTCCACTTT. Residues: CASRETGASSYNSPLHF.

The table lists this clone with a count of one. J is TRBJ1-5 and V is TRBV28; maybe TRBD1 (6 bases). With 1 base removed from V and 6 bases from J, the gap between germline ends came to 13 bases. The CDR3 extends over 15 amino acids. Germline lookup yields CDR1 MDHEN and CDR2 SYDVKM. CDR3 nucleotides: TGTGCCAGCAGTTTATTATCAGGGGCCCGTCAGCCCCAGCATTTT. Its protein is CASSLLSGARQPQHF.

The chain carries TRBV7-2 and TRBJ1-2; tentatively, D is TRBD1 (6 bases). CDR3 size: 18 residues. Germline assignment: CDR1 SGHTA and CDR2 FQGNSA. V lost 3 bases and J 2 bases, leaving 22 bases between the germline ends. The CDR3 here is CASSFGPVQTGPNYGYTF. CDR3 sequence (DNA): TGTGCCAGCAGCTTTGGTCCCGTTCAAACAGGGCCAAACTATGGCTACACCTTC.

This sequence joins TRBV5-1 and TRBJ1-2, with TRBD1 as a possible D gene (6 bases). The V gene lost 4 bases and the J gene lost 1 base, with 14 bases spanning the gap. The germline gives CDR1 SGHRS, CDR2 YFSETQ. The CDR3 length is 15 residues. This chain's CDR3 is CASSETGMVNYGYTF. In DNA, the CDR3 is TGCGCCAGCAGCGAAACAGGGATGGTTAACTATGGCTACACCTTC.

This chain links TRBV10-1 with TRBJ2-5, with 9 positions matching TRBD1. There are 13 residues in the CDR3. The germline V gene has CDR1 WNHNN and CDR2 SYGVQD (reference sequence). J was trimmed by 7 bases and V by 6 bases; bases with no gene match: 6. This CDR3 is CASRFGQGLTQYF. CDR3 nucleotide sequence: TGCGCCAGCAGATTCGGACAGGGGTTGACCCAGTACTTC.

The V call is TRBV7-2, the J call TRBJ1-5, with D tentatively TRBD1 (6 bases). Germline V gene lookup returns CDR1 SGHTA and CDR2 FQGNSA. The V end was cut by 4 bases, the J end by 5 bases, with 12 bases between. CDR3 length: 14 residues. The DNA for the CDR3 is TGTGCCAGCAGCTCCTACGGACAGCATCAGCCCCAGCATTTT. It is translated as CASSSYGQHQPQHF.

The chain couples TRBV6-4 to TRBJ2-3; 8 nucleotides line up with TRBD2. Trimming cost V 3 bases and J 3 bases; bases outside gene matches: 5. CDR1 is MRHNA and CDR2 is SNTAGT in the germline V gene. This CDR3 spans 15 amino acids. The CDR3 region has the DNA TGTGCCAGCAGTGAGGGAGGCGGGGGGACAGATACGCAGTATTTT. This encodes CASSEGGGGTDTQYF.